This T cell receptor (beta chain) was captured in a study of CD8 T cells in ankylosing spondylitis (dated by TCRdb to the late 2010s). Some background on the complete study: The study profiled T cell receptor beta repertoires in healthy donors and ankylosing spondylitis patients to find disease-linked TCR variants. The full study cohort comprised about 25 ankylosing spondylitis patients and approximately 100 healthy donors. Peripheral blood was sampled, and synovial fluid was also collected from ankylosing spondylitis patients.

This clonotype was detected only a few times. There is no known antigen for this receptor. One base away there is no much larger clone; base qualities are not given. V and J are truncated by 0 bases and 0 bases respectively, leaving an intervening sequence of 7 bases. Sequences SGDLS (CDR1) and YYNGEE (CDR2) are obtained from the germline V gene. The CDR3, cysteine through phenylalanine, is 15 amino acids long. Only the CDR3 region is kept as DNA, spanning 45 bases read in frame from base 1. Sequencing used an Illumina HiSeq 2500. Quantitative 5'-RACE with molecular barcodes was the method used to prepare the TCR beta libraries. Per the authors' processing: A new computational method based on a probabilistic model of VDJ rearrangement was used to identify disease-linked TCR variants. TCRdb passed the public sequencing reads through fastp at Q25 and MiXCR, retaining productive beta sequences. For every CDR3 protein sequence, its rows merge into one entry that carries the most common genes and DNA. These V and J calls are TCRdb output, not the study's own analysis. The sample has a few hundred thousand distinct CDR3 sequences on record, roughly 8% of them singletons. The ten largest clones represent roughly 15% of the sample.

What the work shows at the level of the full study, not this receptor alone: Blood from ankylosing spondylitis patients appeared to be characterized by a TCR beta motif made up of about 8 highly homologous amino acid variants. Significant enrichment of the disease-linked clones was reported in matched synovial fluid samples from ankylosing spondylitis patients. A CD8+ phenotype was shown by the disease-linked clones, which were found at relatively low frequencies in peripheral blood. Some TCR beta motif variants had previously been reported in synovial fluid and blood of reactive arthritis patients, which suggested common disease-initiation mechanisms.

The sequenced sample was blood, either unsorted or a sorted T cell fraction (not recorded which). The rearrangement combines TRBV9 with TRBJ2-1, with TRBD2 tentatively as D gene (5 bases match). The clonotype originates from a male donor with ankylosing spondylitis. The nucleotide sequence is TGTGCCAGCAGCGTAGAAGCGGACTCCTACAATGAGCAGTTCTTC. Translated, it reads CASSVEADSYNEQFF.